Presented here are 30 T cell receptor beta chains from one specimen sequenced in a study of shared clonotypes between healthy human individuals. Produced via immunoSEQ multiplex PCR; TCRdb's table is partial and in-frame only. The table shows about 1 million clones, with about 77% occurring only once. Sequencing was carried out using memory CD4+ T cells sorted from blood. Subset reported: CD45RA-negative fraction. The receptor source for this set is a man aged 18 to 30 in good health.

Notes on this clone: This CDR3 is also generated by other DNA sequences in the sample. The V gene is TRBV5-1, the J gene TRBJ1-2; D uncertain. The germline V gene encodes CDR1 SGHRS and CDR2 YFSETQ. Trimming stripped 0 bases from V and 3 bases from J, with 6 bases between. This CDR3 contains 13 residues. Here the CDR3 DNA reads TGCGCCAGCAGCTTGGCAGCAGACTATGGCTACACCTTC. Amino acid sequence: CASSLAADYGYTF.

The CDR3 region is CASTTNAGGRGEQFF. In DNA form, the CDR3 reads TGTGCCAGCACCACTAATGCGGGAGGGCGGGGTGAGCAGTTCTTC. This rearrangement joins TRBV6-1 to TRBJ2-1, with TRBD2 matching 9 bases. Germline V gene lookup returns CDR1 MNHNS and CDR2 SASEGT. The V gene end was trimmed by 7 bases and the J gene end by 9 bases; junction bases not matched to a gene: 13. The CDR3 is 15 residues long.

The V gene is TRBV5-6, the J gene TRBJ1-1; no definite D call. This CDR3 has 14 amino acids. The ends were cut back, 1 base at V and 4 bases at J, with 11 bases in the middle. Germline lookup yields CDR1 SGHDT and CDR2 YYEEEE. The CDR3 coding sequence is TGTGCCAGCAGCTTGATGTACGGTGGCACTGAAGCTTTCTTT. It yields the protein CASSLMYGGTEAFF.

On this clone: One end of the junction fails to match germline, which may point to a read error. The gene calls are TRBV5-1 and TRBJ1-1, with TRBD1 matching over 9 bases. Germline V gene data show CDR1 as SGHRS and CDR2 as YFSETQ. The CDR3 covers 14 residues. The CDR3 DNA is TGCGCCAGCAGCTCCGGGACAGGGAACCCTGAAGCTTTCTTT. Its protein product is CASSSGTGNPEAFF.

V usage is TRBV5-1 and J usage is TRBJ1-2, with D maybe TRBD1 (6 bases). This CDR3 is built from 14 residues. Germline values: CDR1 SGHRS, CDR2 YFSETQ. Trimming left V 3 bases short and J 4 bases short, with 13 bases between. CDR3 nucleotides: TGCGCCAGCAGCTACGAGGGGGAGGGCTATGGCTACACCTTC. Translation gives CASSYEGEGYGYTF.

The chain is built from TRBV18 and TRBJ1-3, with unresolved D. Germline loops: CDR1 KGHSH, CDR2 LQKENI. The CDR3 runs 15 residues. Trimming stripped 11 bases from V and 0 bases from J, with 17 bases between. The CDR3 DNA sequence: TGTGCCGTTCGAGAGACGGAGAGCTCTGGAAACACCATATATTTT. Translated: CAVRETESSGNTIYF.

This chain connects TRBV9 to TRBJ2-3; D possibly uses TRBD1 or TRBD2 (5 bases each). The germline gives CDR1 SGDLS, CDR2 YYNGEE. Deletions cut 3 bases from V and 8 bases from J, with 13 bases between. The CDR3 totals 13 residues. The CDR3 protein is CASSAEGERTQYF. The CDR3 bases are TGTGCCAGCAGCGCGGAAGGGGAGCGTACGCAGTATTTT.

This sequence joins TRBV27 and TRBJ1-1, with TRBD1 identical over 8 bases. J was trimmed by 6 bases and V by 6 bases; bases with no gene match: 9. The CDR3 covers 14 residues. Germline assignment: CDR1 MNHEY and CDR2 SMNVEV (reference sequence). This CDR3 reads CASSTGTGKAEAFF. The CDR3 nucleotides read TGTGCCAGCAGCACCGGGACAGGCAAGGCTGAAGCTTTCTTT.

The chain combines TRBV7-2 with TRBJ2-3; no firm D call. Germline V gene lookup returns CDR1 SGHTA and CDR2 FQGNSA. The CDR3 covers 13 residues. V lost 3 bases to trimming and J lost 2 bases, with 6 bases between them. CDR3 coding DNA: TGTGCCAGCAGCTTTACGATCACAGATACGCAGTATTTT. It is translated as CASSFTITDTQYF.

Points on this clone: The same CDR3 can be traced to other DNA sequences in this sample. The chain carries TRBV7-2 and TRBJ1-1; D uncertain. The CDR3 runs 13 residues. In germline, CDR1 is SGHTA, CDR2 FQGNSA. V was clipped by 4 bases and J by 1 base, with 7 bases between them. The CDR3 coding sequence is TGTGCCAGCAGCTCATACAGGAACACTGAAGCTTTCTTT. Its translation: CASSSYRNTEAFF.

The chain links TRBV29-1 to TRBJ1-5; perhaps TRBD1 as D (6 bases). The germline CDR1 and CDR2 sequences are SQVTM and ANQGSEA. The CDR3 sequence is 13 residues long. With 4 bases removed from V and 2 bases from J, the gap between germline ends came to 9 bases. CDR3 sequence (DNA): TGCAGCGTTGTTCCAGGGGGCAATCAGCCCCAGCATTTT. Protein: CSVVPGGNQPQHF. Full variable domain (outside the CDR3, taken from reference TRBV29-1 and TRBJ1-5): SAVISQKPSRDICQRGTSLTIQCQVDSQVTMMFWYRQQPGQSLTLIATANQGSEATYESGFVIDKFPISRPNLTFSTLTVSNMSPEDSSIYLCSVVPGGNQPQHFGDGTRLSIL.

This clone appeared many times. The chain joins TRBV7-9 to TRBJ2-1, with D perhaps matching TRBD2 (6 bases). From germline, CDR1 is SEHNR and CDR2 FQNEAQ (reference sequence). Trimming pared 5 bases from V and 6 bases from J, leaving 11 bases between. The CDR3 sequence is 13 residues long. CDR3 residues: CASSRDGGNEQFF. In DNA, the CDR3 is TGTGCCAGCAGCCGGGACGGGGGCAATGAGCAGTTCTTC.

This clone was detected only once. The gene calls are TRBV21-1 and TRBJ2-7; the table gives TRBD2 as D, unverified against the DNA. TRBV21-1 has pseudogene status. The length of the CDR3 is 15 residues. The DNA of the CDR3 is TGTGCCAGCAGCAGGACTAGCGGCTTTTCCTACGAGCAGTACTTC. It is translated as CASSRTSGFSYEQYF.

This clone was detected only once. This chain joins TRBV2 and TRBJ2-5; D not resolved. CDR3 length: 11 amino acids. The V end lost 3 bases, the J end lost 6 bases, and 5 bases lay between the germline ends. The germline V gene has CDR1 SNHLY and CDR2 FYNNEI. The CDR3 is CASSDTKTQYF. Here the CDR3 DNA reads TGTGCCAGCAGTGATACAAAGACCCAGTACTTC.

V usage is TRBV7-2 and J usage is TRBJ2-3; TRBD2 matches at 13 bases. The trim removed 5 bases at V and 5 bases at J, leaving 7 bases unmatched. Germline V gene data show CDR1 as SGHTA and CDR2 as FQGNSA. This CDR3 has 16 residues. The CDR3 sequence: CASSPSLAGGGDTQYF. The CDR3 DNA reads TGTGCCAGCAGCCCGTCACTAGCGGGAGGGGGAGATACGCAGTATTTT.

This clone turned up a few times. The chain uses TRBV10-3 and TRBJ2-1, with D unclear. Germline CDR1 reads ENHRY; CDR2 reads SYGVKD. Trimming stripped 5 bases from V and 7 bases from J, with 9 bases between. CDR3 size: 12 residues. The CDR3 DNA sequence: TGTGCCATCAGTTTAAGCTCTAATGAGCAGTTCTTC. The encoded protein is CAISLSSNEQFF.

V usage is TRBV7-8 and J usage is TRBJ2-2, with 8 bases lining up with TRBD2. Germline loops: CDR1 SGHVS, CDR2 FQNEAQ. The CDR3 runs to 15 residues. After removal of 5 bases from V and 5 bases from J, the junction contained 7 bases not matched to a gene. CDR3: CASSLEVAGTGELFF. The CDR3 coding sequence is TGTGCCAGCAGCCTAGAAGTAGCGGGAACCGGGGAGCTGTTTTTT. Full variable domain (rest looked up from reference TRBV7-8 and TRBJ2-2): GAGVSQSPRYKVAKRGQDVALRCDPISGHVSLFWYQQALGQGPEFLTYFQNEAQLDKSGLPSDRFFAERPEGSVSTLKIQRTQQEDSAVYLCASSLEVAGTGELFFGEGSRLTVL.

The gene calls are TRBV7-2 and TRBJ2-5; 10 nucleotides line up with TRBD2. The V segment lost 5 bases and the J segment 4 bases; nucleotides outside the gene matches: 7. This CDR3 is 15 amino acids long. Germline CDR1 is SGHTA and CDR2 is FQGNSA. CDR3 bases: TGTGCCAGCAGCATCTCTAGCGGGAGTTCAGAGACCCAGTACTTC. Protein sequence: CASSISSGSSETQYF.

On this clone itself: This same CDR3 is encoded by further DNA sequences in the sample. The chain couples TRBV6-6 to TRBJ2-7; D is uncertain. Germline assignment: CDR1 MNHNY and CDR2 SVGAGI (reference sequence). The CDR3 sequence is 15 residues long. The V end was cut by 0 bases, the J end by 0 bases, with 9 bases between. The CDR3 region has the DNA TGTGCCAGCAGTTACTCAAGGGCAGACTCCTACGAGCAGTACTTC. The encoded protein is CASSYSRADSYEQYF.

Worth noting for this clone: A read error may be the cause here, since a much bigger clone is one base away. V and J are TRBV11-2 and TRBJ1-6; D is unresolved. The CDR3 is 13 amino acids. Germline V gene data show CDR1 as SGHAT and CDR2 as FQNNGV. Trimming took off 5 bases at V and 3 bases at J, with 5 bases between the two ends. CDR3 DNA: TGTGCCAGCAGCCCGGACTATAATTCACCCCTCCACTTT. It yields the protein CASSPDYNSPLHF.

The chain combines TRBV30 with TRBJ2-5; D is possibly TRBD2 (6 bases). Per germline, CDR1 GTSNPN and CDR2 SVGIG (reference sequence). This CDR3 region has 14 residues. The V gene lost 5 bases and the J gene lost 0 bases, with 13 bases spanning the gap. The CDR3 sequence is CAWGRGTYQETQYF. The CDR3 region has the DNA TGTGCCTGGGGCCGCGGGACTTACCAAGAGACCCAGTACTTC.

In DNA form, the CDR3 reads TGCAGCGTTGTTAACGTTGAAGCTTTCTTT. This sequence encodes CSVVNVEAFF. The chain recombines TRBV29-1 with TRBJ1-1; D not resolved. The CDR3 totals 10 residues. V was trimmed by 4 bases and J by 7 bases, leaving 7 bases between them. Germline loops: CDR1 SQVTM, CDR2 ANQGSEA.

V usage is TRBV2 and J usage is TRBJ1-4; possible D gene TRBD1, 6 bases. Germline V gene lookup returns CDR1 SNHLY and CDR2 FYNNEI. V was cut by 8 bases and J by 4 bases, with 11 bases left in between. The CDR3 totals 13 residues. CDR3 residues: CASGRQVNEKLFF. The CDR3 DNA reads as TGTGCCAGCGGAAGACAGGTTAATGAAAAACTGTTTTTT.

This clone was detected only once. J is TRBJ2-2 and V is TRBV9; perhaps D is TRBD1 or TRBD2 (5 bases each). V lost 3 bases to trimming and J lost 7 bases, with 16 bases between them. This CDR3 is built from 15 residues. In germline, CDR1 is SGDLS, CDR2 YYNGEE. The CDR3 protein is CASSAPSRGIGELFF. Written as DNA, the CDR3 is TGTGCCAGCAGCGCCCCGTCGAGGGGAATCGGGGAGCTGTTTTTT. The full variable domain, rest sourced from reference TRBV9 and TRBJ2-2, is DSGVTQTPKHLITATGQRVTLRCSPRSGDLSVYWYQQSLDQGLQFLIQYYNGEERAKGNILERFSAQQFPDLHSELNLSSLELGDSALYFCASSAPSRGIGELFFGEGSRLTVL.

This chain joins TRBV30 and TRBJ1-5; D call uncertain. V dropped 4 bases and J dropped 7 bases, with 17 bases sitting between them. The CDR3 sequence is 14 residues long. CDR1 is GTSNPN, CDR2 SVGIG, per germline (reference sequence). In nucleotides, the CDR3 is TGTGCCTGGACCACTGCGGCCTCGAGGCAGCCCCAGCATTTT. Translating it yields CAWTTAASRQPQHF. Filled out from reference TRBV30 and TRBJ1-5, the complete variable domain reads SQTIHQWPATLVQPVGSPLSLECTVEGTSNPNLYWYRQAAGRGLQLLFYSVGIGQISSEVPQNLSASRPQDRQFILSSKKLLLSDSGFYLCAWTTAASRQPQHFGDGTRLSIL.

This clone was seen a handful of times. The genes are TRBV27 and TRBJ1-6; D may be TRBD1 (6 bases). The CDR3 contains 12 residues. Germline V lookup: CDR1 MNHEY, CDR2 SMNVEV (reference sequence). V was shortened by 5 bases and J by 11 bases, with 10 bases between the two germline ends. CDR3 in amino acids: CASSTGTTPLHF. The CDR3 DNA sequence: TGTGCCAGCAGTACCGGGACAACACCCCTCCACTTT.

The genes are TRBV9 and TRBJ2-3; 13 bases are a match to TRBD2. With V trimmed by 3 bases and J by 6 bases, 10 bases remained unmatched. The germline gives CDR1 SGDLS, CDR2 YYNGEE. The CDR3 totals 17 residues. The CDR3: CASSGGLAGTGMDTQYF. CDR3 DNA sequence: TGTGCCAGCAGCGGGGGACTAGCGGGGACCGGCATGGATACGCAGTATTTT.

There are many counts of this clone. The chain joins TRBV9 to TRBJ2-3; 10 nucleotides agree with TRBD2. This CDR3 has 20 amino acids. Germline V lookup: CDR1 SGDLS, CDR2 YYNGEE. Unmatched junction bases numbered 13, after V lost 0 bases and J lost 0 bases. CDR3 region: CASSVASGGSLGQSTDTQYF. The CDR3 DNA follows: TGTGCCAGCAGCGTAGCTAGCGGGGGATCGCTAGGACAAAGCACAGATACGCAGTATTTT.

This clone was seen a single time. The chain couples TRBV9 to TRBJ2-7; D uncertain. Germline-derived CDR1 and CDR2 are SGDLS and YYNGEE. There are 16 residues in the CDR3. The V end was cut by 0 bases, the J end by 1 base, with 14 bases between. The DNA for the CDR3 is TGTGCCAGCAGCGTAGAGGGTGGGGTGCCTTCCTACGAGCAGTACTTC. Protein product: CASSVEGGVPSYEQYF.

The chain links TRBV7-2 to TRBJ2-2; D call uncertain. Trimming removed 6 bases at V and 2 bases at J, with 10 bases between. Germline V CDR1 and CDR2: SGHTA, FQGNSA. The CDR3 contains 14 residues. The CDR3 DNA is TGTGCCAGCAGAAACCGACTCAACACCGGGGAGCTGTTTTTT. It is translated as CASRNRLNTGELFF. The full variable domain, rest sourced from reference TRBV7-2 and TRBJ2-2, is GAGVSQSPSNKVTEKGKDVELRCDPISGHTALYWYRQSLGQGLEFLIYFQGNSAPDKSGLPSDRFSAERTGGSVSTLTIQRTQQEDSAVYLCASRNRLNTGELFFGEGSRLTVL.